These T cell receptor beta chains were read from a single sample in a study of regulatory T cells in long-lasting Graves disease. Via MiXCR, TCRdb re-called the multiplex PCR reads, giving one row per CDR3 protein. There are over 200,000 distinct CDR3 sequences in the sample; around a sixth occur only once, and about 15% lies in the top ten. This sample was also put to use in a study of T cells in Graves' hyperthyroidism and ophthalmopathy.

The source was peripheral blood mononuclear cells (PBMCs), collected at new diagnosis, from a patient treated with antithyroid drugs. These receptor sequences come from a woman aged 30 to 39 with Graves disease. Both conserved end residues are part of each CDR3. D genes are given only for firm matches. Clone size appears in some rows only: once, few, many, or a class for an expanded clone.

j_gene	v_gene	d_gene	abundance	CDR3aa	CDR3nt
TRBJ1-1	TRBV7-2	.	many	CASSHAGGLNTEAFF	TGTGCCAGCAGCCATGCTGGGGGACTGAACACTGAAGCTTTCTTT
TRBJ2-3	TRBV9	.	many	CASSVNPAGTDTQYF	TGTGCCAGCAGCGTTAACCCAGCGGGCACAGATACGCAGTATTTT
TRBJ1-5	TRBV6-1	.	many	CASNLEGYQPQHF	TGTGCCAGCAACCTTGAGGGCTATCAGCCCCAGCATTTT
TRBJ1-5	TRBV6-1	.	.	CASTLSHRDSNQPQHF	TGTGCCAGCACCTTATCCCACAGGGACAGCAATCAGCCCCAGCATTTT
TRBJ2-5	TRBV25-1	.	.	CASLSREGAQETQYF	TGTGCCAGCCTCTCCAGGGAGGGGGCCCAAGAGACCCAGTACTTC
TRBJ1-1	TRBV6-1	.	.	CASSPHPTDTEAFF	TGTGCCAGCAGTCCCCACCCGACAGATACTGAAGCTTTCTTT
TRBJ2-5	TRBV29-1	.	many	CSVSGGGPFQETQYF	TGCAGCGTTTCGGGAGGGGGCCCTTTCCAAGAGACCCAGTACTTC
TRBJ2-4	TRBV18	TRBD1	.	CASSPGTASFGEIQYF	TGTGCCAGCTCACCAGGGACAGCCTCATTCGGTGAGATTCAGTACTTC
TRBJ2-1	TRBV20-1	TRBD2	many	CSAILGLAGKYNEQFF	TGCAGTGCTATTCTAGGACTAGCGGGGAAATACAATGAGCAGTTCTTC
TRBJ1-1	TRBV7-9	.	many	CASSLGARGNTEAFF	TGTGCCAGCAGCTTAGGCGCTCGGGGGAACACTGAAGCTTTCTTT
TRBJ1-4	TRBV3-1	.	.	CASSQDRRSFGEKLFF	TGTGCCAGCAGCCAAGATAGGAGATCCTTCGGGGAAAAACTGTTTTTT
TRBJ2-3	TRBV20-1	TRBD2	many	CSASGLAGASTDTQYF	TGCAGTGCTTCGGGACTAGCGGGCGCGAGCACAGATACGCAGTATTTT
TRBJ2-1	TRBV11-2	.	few	CASRWGLAGRANEQFF	TGTGCCAGCCGCTGGGGCCTAGCAGGAAGGGCAAATGAGCAGTTCTTC
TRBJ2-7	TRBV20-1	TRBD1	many	CSATGGQGSYEQYF	TGCAGTGCTACAGGGGGACAGGGGTCGTACGAGCAGTACTTC
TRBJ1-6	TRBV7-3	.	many	CASSRGAAASPLHF	TGTGCCAGCAGCCGTGGGGCAGCGGCATCACCCCTCCACTTT
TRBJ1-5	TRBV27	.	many	CASASAERVGEQPQHF	TGTGCCAGCGCCTCAGCAGAGAGGGTTGGGGAACAGCCCCAGCATTTT
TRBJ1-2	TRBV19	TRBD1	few	CASSIGDRGGYTF	TGTGCCAGTAGTATAGGGGACAGGGGTGGCTACACCTTC
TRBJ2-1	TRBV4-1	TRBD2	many	CASSRGSFRGGTYNEQFF	TGCGCCAGCAGCCGGGGAAGTTTTCGCGGGGGGACCTACAATGAGCAGTTCTTC
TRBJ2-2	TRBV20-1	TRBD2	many	CSATSSGGRTGELFF	TGCAGTGCTACCTCTAGCGGGGGGCGGACCGGGGAGCTGTTTTTT
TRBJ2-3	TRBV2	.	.	CASSRSRSGLTDTQYF	TGTGCCAGCAGTCGCTCCCGCAGCGGGCTAACAGATACGCAGTATTTT
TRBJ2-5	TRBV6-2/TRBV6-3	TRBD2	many	CASSQSRGGLPSLVTQYF	TGTGCCAGCAGTCAATCCCGGGGGGGACTGCCTTCTCTCGTGACCCAGTACTTC
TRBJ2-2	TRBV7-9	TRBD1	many	CASSHTDRILGTGELFF	TGTGCCAGCAGCCACACGGACAGGATCCTCGGGACCGGGGAGCTGTTTTTT